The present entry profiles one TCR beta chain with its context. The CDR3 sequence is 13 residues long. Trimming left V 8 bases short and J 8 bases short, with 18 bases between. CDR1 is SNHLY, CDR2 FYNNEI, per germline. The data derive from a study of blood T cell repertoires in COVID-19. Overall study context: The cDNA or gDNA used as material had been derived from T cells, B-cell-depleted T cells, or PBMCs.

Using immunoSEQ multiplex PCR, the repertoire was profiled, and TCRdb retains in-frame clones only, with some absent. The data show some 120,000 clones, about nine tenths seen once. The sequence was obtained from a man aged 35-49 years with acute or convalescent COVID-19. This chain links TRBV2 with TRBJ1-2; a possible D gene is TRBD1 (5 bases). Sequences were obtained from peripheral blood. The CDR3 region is CASPARRAGGYTF. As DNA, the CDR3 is TGTGCCAGCCCGGCCCGCAGGGCCGGGGGCTACACCTTC.